This T cell receptor beta chain emerged from a study of regulatory T cells in long-lasting Graves disease. As to time point: newly diagnosed GD, antithyroid drugs for less than 3 months. PBMC RNA served as the TCR library source. In germline, CDR1 is LGHDT, CDR2 YNNKEL (reference sequence). The V end lost 1 base, the J end lost 5 bases, and 8 bases lay between the germline ends. The length of the CDR3 is 14 residues. For TCR beta, libraries came from iRepertoire HTBI primers and Arm-PCR of CDR3 regions. TCRdb recomputed calls from the multiplex PCR reads with MiXCR, one row per CDR3 protein. Of 450,000 to 700,000 distinct CDR3 sequences listed, roughly 14% are singletons. This clonotype was detected ten times or more. The same sample was also used in a study of T cells in Graves' hyperthyroidism and ophthalmopathy.

Sequenced here: peripheral blood mononuclear cells (PBMCs), sampled at new diagnosis, from a patient treated with antithyroid drugs. The chain uses TRBV3-1 and TRBJ2-2; D unresolved. The clonotype was recovered from a man younger than 40 with Graves disease. CDR3 protein: CASSQGSGTGELFF. The DNA of the CDR3 is TGTGCCAGCAGCCAAGGCTCTGGGACCGGGGAGCTGTTTTTT.